This paragraph covers one T cell receptor (beta chain) sequence. These data originate in a study of OX40 agonist ivuxolimab in advanced cancers. Study overall: Hepatocellular carcinoma, melanoma, renal cell or head and neck cancer occurred in dose-escalation patients. About 44% of patients had received prior checkpoint inhibitor therapy. Partial responses occurred in three patients (one hepatocellular carcinoma, two cutaneous melanoma).

Repertoires were generated with immunoSEQ multiplex PCR, while TCRdb's copy carries only in-frame clones and drops some. In the table there are approximately 74,000 clones, about 90% of which are singletons. Sample: CD4+ or CD8+ T cells sorted from blood, taken in a trial of the OX40 agonist ivuxolimab. The sequence was obtained from an adult with an advanced solid tumor such as melanoma, head and neck, liver or kidney cancer.

The CDR3 sequence: CASSIHRGTEEKLFF. The CDR3, as DNA: TGTGCCAGTAGTATTCACAGGGGAACAGAGGAAAAACTGTTTTTT. This chain uses TRBV19 with TRBJ1-4, with 7 bases identical to TRBD1. V lost 3 bases to trimming and J lost 8 bases; unmatched junction nucleotides: 9. The CDR3 has 15 residues. Per germline, CDR1 LNHDA and CDR2 SQIVND (reference sequence). Full variable domain (outside the CDR3, taken from reference TRBV19 and TRBJ1-4): DGGITQSPKYLFRKEGQNVTLSCEQNLNHDAMYWYRQDPGQGLRLIYYSQIVNDFQKGDIAEGYSVSREKKESFPLTVTSAQKNPTAFYLCASSIHRGTEEKLFFGSGTQLSVL.